This entry lists 22 T cell receptor beta chains sequenced from one sample in a study of cytomegalovirus exposure and HLA in healthy donors. The study ran its PCR with 60 Vbeta and 13 Jbeta primers. The method was immunoSEQ multiplex PCR; TCRdb's version includes in-frame clones alone and lacks a portion of them. Of some 120,000 clones in the sample, around 79% were seen once. The sample comprised PBMCs. Receptors originate from a woman under 30 in good health and CMV-seronegative.

This chain uses TRBV5-1 with TRBJ2-1, with TRBD2 as a possible D gene (6 bases). The CDR3 consists of 14 residues. V dropped 3 bases and J dropped 7 bases, with 14 bases sitting between them. Germline CDR1 and CDR2: SGHRS and YFSETQ. DNA of the CDR3: TGCGCCAGCAGCTCCCCGGGACTCTTTAATGAGCAGTTCTTC. Protein sequence: CASSSPGLFNEQFF.

The rearrangement joins TRBV4-1 to TRBJ1-3; D might be TRBD1 (5 bases). V lost 4 bases to trimming and J lost 0 bases, with 19 bases between them. This CDR3 spans 18 amino acids. Germline CDR1 is MGHRA and CDR2 is YSYEKL. DNA of the CDR3: TGCGCCAGCAGCCCGAACCACGGGGGAATTCTCTCTGGAAACACCATATATTTT. Translation: CASSPNHGGILSGNTIYF.

The CDR3 is CASSWGIGRRGGDTQYF. The CDR3 bases are TGCGCCAGCAGCTGGGGTATCGGGAGGAGGGGTGGAGATACGCAGTATTTT. V is TRBV5-1 and J is TRBJ2-3; 7 positions agree with TRBD2. CDR1 SGHRS and CDR2 YFSETQ come from the germline V gene. This CDR3 comprises 17 residues. Unmatched junction bases numbered 15, after V lost 3 bases and J lost 5 bases.

V is TRBV2 and J is TRBJ1-2, with 7 bases matching TRBD1. After removal of 10 bases from V and 1 base from J, the junction contained 6 bases not matched to a gene. Germline lookup yields CDR1 SNHLY and CDR2 FYNNEI. This CDR3 comprises 13 residues. The CDR3 region is CATSQGYNYGYTF. Written as DNA, the CDR3 is TGTGCCACGTCACAGGGGTATAACTATGGCTACACCTTC.

The chain links TRBV5-4 to TRBJ1-2; D is unresolved. V lost 0 bases to trimming and J lost 2 bases, with 5 bases between them. Germline V CDR1 and CDR2: SGHNT, YYREEE (reference sequence). CDR3 length equals 13 residues. The CDR3 coding sequence is TGTGCCAGCAGCTTGGACAGAAACTATGGCTACACCTTC. The encoded protein is CASSLDRNYGYTF. The entire variable domain, with the rest obtained from reference TRBV5-4 and TRBJ1-2, is as follows: ETGVTQSPTHLIKTRGQQVTLRCSSQSGHNTVSWYQQALGQGPQFIFQYYREEENGRGNFPPRFSGLQFPNYSSELNVNALELDDSALYLCASSLDRNYGYTFGSGTRLTVV.

The V and J genes are TRBV6-1 and TRBJ2-1; 7 nucleotides agree with TRBD1. This CDR3 contains 14 residues. Germline V CDR1 and CDR2: MNHNS, SASEGT. After removal of 6 bases from V and 1 base from J, the junction contained 3 bases not matched to a gene. The CDR3 DNA reads as TGTGCCAGCAGCTCAGGGGGATCCTACAATGAGCAGTTCTTC. It specifies CASSSGGSYNEQFF.

The rearrangement uses TRBV5-1 and TRBJ1-1, with a tentative D call TRBD1 (5 bases). V dropped 0 bases and J dropped 11 bases, with 14 bases sitting between them. The CDR3 is made up of 13 amino acids. Germline CDR1 and CDR2: SGHRS and YFSETQ. This CDR3 is CASSLAGEGRAFF. The CDR3, as DNA: TGCGCCAGCAGCTTGGCCGGAGAGGGGAGGGCTTTCTTT.

The rearrangement uses TRBV4-1 and TRBJ2-1; no reliable D call. The CDR3 totals 16 residues. CDR1 and CDR2 (germline): MGHRA, YSYEKL. V was trimmed by 1 base and J by 12 bases, leaving 22 bases between them. Here the CDR3 DNA reads TGCGCCAGCAGCCAAGTACAGTCTCAGGCCGACCTTAGGCAGTTCTTC. Translation: CASSQVQSQADLRQFF.

The chain combines TRBV6-5 with TRBJ1-4; possible D gene TRBD1, 5 bases. Looked up from germline, CDR1 is MNHEY and CDR2 is SVGAGI. Trimming pared 0 bases from V and 2 bases from J, leaving 7 bases between. The CDR3 sequence is 15 residues long. For the CDR3, the DNA is TGTGCCAGCAGTTACTCTGGGACTACTAATGAAAAACTGTTTTTT. Translation gives CASSYSGTTNEKLFF.

The rearrangement uses TRBV9 and TRBJ1-2; the D is unclear. Germline-derived CDR1 and CDR2 are SGDLS and YYNGEE. Between the trimmed V and J ends, which lost 5 bases and 1 base, there was a span of 9 bases. The CDR3 extends over 13 amino acids. Written as DNA, the CDR3 is TGTGCCAGCAGAGCGGCCGTTAACTATGGCTACACCTTC. As protein: CASRAAVNYGYTF.

The chain links TRBV6-6 to TRBJ2-3, with D tentatively TRBD2 (6 bases). The germline V gene has CDR1 MNHNY and CDR2 SVGAGI (reference sequence). CDR3 length: 13 residues. Trimming removed 7 bases at V and 9 bases at J, with 17 bases between. The CDR3 DNA reads as TGTGCCAGCATCGGGGGTCCCTCAGGAACGCAGTATTTT. Protein product: CASIGGPSGTQYF.

Comments on this clone: Sequence at one end of the junction differs from germline and may be a read error. V is TRBV19 and J is TRBJ2-6, with 7 bases matching TRBD1. Germline V lookup: CDR1 LNHDA, CDR2 SQIVND (reference sequence). CDR3 length equals 17 residues. This CDR3 reads CASSPWTGVSGANGLTF. In DNA form, the CDR3 reads TGTGCCAGTAGTCCGTGGACAGGAGTTTCTGGGGCCAACGGCCTGACTTTC.

V gene TRBV7-6 combines with J gene TRBJ2-5; tentative D call: TRBD1 (5 bases). CDR1 and CDR2 (germline): SGHVS, FNYEAQ. This CDR3 has 16 amino acids. The V and J ends lost 4 bases and 2 bases respectively, with 17 bases between them. The CDR3 DNA reads as TGTGCCAGCAGCTCTACAGGACAAGCCTTACAAGAGACCCAGTACTTC. Its protein product is CASSSTGQALQETQYF.

The chain carries TRBV19 and TRBJ2-1, with D possibly being TRBD2 (6 bases). CDR1 is LNHDA and CDR2 is SQIVND in the germline V gene (reference sequence). The V end lost 1 base, the J end lost 4 bases, and 8 bases lay between the germline ends. The CDR3 has 14 residues. CDR3 DNA sequence: TGTGCCAGTAGTATAGGTGCGGGGTACAATGAGCAGTTCTTC. The encoded protein is CASSIGAGYNEQFF.

This rearrangement joins TRBV7-2 to TRBJ2-7; possibly TRBD2 for D (6 bases). The CDR3 covers 14 residues. The germline V and J ends were trimmed by 5 bases and 3 bases, with 14 bases remaining between them. CDR1 and CDR2 (germline): SGHTA, FQGNSA. The CDR3 protein is CASSKPGTGYEQYF. The CDR3 DNA reads TGTGCCAGCAGCAAGCCCGGGACTGGCTACGAGCAGTACTTC.

V gene TRBV28 combines with J gene TRBJ2-1; TRBD1 aligns across 11 bases. Per the germline V gene, CDR1 is MDHEN and CDR2 is SYDVKM. The V segment lost 6 bases and the J segment 6 bases; nucleotides outside the gene matches: 7. The CDR3 consists of 15 residues. The CDR3 sequence: CASSRSGTGGNEQFF. CDR3 nucleotide sequence: TGTGCCAGCAGCCGATCCGGGACAGGGGGCAATGAGCAGTTCTTC.

The chain employs TRBV15 and TRBJ2-5, with D uncertain. Trimming removed 3 bases from V and 4 bases from J, with 6 bases in between. CDR3 length: 12 residues. Germline values: CDR1 LNHNV, CDR2 YYDKDF (reference sequence). In nucleotides, the CDR3 is TGTGCCACCAGCAGTAGAGGAGAGACCCAGTACTTC. Translation gives CATSSRGETQYF.

The chain employs TRBV2 and TRBJ1-5; D gene ambiguous. Germline-derived CDR1 and CDR2 are SNHLY and FYNNEI. The CDR3 runs 13 residues. V shed 5 bases and J shed 6 bases, with 11 bases lying between them. Here the CDR3 reads CASSPQYLQPQHF. Here the CDR3 DNA reads TGTGCCAGCAGTCCGCAGTATCTTCAGCCCCAGCATTTT. The variable domain in full, completed from reference TRBV2 and TRBJ1-5, reads EPEVTQTPSHQVTQMGQEVILRCVPISNHLYFYWYRQILGQKVEFLVSFYNNEISEKSEIFDDQFSVERPDGSNFTLKIRSTKLEDSAMYFCASSPQYLQPQHFGDGTRLSIL.

The genes are TRBV2 and TRBJ1-5; TRBD1 agrees at 11 bases. V lost 9 bases, J lost 4 bases, and 11 bases stayed unmatched. Germline loops: CDR1 SNHLY, CDR2 FYNNEI. This CDR3 spans 16 amino acids. In nucleotides, the CDR3 is TGTGCCAGTTCCGGGACAGGGGGTTTTAGGAATCAGCCCCAGCATTTT. Its protein is CASSGTGGFRNQPQHF.

The sample holds one count of this clone. The rearrangement uses TRBV10-3 and TRBJ1-5; D ambiguous. Per germline, CDR1 ENHRY and CDR2 SYGVKD. The ends were cut back, 0 bases at V and 0 bases at J, with 6 bases in the middle. The CDR3 consists of 15 residues. The CDR3 spells CAISESTVSNQPQHF. CDR3 in DNA: TGTGCCATCAGTGAGTCAACAGTTAGCAATCAGCCCCAGCATTTT.

This clone was found once. The chain has TRBV5-1 and TRBJ2-1; 8 positions match TRBD2. The germline V gene encodes CDR1 SGHRS and CDR2 YFSETQ. Unmatched junction bases numbered 0, after V lost 1 base and J lost 9 bases. This CDR3 is built from 12 residues. CDR3 region: CASSLTSGEQFF. As DNA, the CDR3 is TGCGCCAGCAGCTTGACTAGCGGTGAGCAGTTCTTC.

With respect to this clone: The junction does not match germline at one end; this may be a read error. J is TRBJ1-5 and V is TRBV7-6; D not certain. The CDR3 covers 13 residues. CDR1 and CDR2 (germline): SGHVS, FNYEAQ. CDR3 region: CASSLGAGQSQHF. CDR3 DNA sequence: TGTGCCAGCAGCTTAGGGGCGGGTCAGTCCCAGCATTTT.